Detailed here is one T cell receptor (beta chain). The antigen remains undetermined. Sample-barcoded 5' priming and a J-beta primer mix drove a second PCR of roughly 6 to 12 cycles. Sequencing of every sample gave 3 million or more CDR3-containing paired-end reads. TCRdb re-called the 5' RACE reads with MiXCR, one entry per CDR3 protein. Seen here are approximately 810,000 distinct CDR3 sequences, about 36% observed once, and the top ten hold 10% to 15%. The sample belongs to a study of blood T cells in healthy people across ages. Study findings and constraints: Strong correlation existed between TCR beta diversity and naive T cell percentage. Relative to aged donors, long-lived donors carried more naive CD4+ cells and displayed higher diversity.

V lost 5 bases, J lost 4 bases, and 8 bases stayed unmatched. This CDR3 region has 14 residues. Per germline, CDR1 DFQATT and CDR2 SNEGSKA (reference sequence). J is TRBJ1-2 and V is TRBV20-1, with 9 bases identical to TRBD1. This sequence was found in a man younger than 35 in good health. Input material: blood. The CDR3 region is CSAVGQGTFYGYTF. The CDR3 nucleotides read TGCAGTGCTGTTGGACAGGGGACCTTCTATGGCTACACCTTC.